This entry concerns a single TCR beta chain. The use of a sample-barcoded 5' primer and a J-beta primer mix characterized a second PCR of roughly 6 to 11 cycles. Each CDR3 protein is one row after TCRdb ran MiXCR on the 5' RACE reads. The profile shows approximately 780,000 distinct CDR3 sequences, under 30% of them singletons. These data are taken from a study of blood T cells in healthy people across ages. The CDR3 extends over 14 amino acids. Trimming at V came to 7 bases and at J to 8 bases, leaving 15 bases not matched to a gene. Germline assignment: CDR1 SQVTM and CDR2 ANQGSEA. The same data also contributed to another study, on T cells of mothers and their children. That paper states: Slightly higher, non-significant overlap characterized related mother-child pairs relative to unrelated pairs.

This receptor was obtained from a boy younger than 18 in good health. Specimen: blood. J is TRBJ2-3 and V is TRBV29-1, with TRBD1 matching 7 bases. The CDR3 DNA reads TGCAGCGCCGGGGCGGTGGGTAGGGGGCGTACGCAGTATTTT. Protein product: CSAGAVGRGRTQYF.